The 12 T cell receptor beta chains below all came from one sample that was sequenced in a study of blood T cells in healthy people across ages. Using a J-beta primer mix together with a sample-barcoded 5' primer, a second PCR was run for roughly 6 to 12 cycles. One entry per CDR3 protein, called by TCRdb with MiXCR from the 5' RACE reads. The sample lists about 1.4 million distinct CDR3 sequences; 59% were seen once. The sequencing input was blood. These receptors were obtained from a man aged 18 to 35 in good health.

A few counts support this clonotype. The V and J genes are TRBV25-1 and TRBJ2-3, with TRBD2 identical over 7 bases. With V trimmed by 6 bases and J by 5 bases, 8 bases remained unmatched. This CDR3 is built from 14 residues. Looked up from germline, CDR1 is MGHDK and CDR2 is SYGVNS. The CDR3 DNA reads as TGTGCCAGCAGAAATAGCGGGCGGGGAGATACGCAGTATTTT. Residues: CASRNSGRGDTQYF.

DNA of the CDR3: TGTGCCAGCAGCGACGGGCCCGGAAGGACCTACGAGCAGTACTTC. This gives the protein CASSDGPGRTYEQYF. This chain connects TRBV3-1 to TRBJ2-7; unclear D gene. Trimming removed 5 bases at V and 2 bases at J, with 16 bases between. The CDR3 consists of 15 residues. CDR1 and CDR2 (germline): LGHDT, YNNKEL (reference sequence).

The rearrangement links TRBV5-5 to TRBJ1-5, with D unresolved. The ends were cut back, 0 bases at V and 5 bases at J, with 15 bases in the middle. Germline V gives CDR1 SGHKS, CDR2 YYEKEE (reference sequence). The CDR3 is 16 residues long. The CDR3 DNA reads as TGTGCCAGCAGCTTGGATGTGTCGGTGACCCATCAGCCCCAGCATTTT. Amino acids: CASSLDVSVTHQPQHF.

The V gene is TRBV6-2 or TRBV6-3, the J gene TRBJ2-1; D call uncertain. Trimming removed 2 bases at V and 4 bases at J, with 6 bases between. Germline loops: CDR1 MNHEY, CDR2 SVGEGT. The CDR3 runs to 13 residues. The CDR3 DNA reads TGTGCCAGCAGTTACACCGATTACAATGAGCAGTTCTTC. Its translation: CASSYTDYNEQFF.

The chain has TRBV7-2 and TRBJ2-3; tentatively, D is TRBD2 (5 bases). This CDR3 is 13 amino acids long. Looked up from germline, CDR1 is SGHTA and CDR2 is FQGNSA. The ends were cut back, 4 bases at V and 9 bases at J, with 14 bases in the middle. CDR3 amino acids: CASSSPTTRTQYF. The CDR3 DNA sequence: TGTGCCAGCAGCTCCCCCACCACTAGGACGCAGTATTTT. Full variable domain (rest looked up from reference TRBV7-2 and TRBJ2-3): GAGVSQSPSNKVTEKGKDVELRCDPISGHTALYWYRQSLGQGLEFLIYFQGNSAPDKSGLPSDRFSAERTGGSVSTLTIQRTQQEDSAVYLCASSSPTTRTQYFGPGTRLTVL.

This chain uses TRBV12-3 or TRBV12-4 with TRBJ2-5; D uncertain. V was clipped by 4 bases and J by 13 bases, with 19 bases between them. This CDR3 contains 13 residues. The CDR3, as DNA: TGTGCCAGCAGTTGGTCCATGGAGACGCCGGCGTACTTC. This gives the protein CASSWSMETPAYF.

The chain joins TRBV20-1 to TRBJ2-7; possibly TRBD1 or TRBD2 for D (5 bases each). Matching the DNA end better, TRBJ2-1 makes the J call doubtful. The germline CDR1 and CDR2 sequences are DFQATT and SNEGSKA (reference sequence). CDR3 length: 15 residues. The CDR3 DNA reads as TGCAGTGCTCGAAAAACCGGGACGGCGATAGGTGAGCAGTTCTTC. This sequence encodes CSARKTGTAIGEQFF.

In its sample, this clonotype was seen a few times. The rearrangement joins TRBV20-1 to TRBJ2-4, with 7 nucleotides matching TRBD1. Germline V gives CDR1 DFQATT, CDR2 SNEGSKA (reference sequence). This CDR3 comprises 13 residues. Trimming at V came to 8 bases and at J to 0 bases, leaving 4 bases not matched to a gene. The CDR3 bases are TGCAGTCTAAGGGGGCTAGCCAAAAACATTCAGTACTTC. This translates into CSLRGLAKNIQYF.

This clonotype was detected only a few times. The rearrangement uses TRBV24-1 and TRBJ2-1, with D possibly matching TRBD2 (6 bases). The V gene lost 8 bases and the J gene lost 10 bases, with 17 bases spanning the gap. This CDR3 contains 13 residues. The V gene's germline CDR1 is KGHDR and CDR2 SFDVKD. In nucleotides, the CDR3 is TGTGCCACCATAGCGGACCCCGAGGGGGAGCAGTTCTTC. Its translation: CATIADPEGEQFF.

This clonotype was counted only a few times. The chain's CDR3 is CAISVFPWTDGYEQYF. As DNA, the CDR3 is TGTGCCATCAGTGTTTTCCCCTGGACAGACGGTTACGAGCAGTACTTC. The chain has TRBV10-3 and TRBJ2-7; the D gene is possibly TRBD1 (6 bases). V was trimmed by 4 bases and J by 4 bases, leaving 20 bases between them. Per the germline V gene, CDR1 is ENHRY and CDR2 is SYGVKD. The CDR3 runs 16 residues.

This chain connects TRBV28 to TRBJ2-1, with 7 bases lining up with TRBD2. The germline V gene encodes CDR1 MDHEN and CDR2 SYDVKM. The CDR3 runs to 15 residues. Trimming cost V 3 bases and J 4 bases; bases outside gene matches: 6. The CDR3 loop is CASSFFPSGYNEQFF. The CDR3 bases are TGTGCCAGCAGTTTCTTCCCTAGCGGATACAATGAGCAGTTCTTC.

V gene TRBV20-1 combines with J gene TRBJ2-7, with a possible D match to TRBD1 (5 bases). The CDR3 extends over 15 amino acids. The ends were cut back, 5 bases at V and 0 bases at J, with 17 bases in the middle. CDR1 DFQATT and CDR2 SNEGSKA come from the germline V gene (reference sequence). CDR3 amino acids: CSAPILQESSYEQYF. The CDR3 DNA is TGCAGTGCTCCAATCCTACAGGAGAGCTCCTACGAGCAGTACTTC.